The 22 T cell receptor beta chains below were found in one sample sequenced in a study of OX40 agonist ivuxolimab in advanced cancers. Libraries were built with the immunoSEQ multiplex PCR assay. In TCRdb, the immuneACCESS table is reduced to in-frame sequences with V and J assigned. These tables do not hold every clone; where another copy was compared, an unresolved V gene accounts for under half, and the others remain unexplained. In all, the sample holds 45,000 to 70,000 clones, and more than 80% of those were seen once. The top ten clones comprise 2.5% to 3.5% of the sample. The sample in question was CD4+ or CD8+ T cells sorted from blood, obtained in a trial of the OX40 agonist ivuxolimab. These receptors all stem from an adult with an advanced solid tumor such as melanoma, head and neck, liver or kidney cancer.

The genes are TRBV5-1 and TRBJ2-7; D gene uncertain. The CDR3 is 13 amino acids. In germline, CDR1 is SGHRS, CDR2 YFSETQ. V lost 0 bases, J lost 9 bases, and 13 bases lay in between. CDR3 amino acids: CASSLEGVSGQYF. DNA of the CDR3: TGCGCCAGCAGCTTGGAGGGCGTGTCGGGGCAGTACTTC. The full variable domain, rest sourced from reference TRBV5-1 and TRBJ2-7, is KAGVTQTPRYLIKTRGQQVTLSCSPISGHRSVSWYQQTPGQGLQFLFEYFSETQRNKGNFPGRFSGRQFSNSRSEMNVSTLELGDSALYLCASSLEGVSGQYFGPGTRLTVT.

The rearrangement links TRBV6-1 to TRBJ1-5; TRBD1 agrees at 7 bases. The CDR3 has 17 amino acids. Germline CDR1 MNHNS, CDR2 SASEGT. J gave up 4 bases and V 4 bases, and 13 bases lay outside the gene matches. CDR3: CASSARSAGTANQPQHF. The CDR3, as DNA: TGTGCCAGCAGTGCCCGGTCTGCCGGGACAGCAAATCAGCCCCAGCATTTT.

CDR3 sequence: CASSYSRGTSEQYF. The CDR3 nucleotides read TGTGCCAGCAGTTACTCGCGGGGAACAAGCGAGCAGTACTTC. The chain has TRBV6-5 and TRBJ2-5, with a weak D call TRBD2 (6 bases). The last part of the DNA fits TRBJ2-7 better; the J call may be wrong. The CDR3 is made up of 14 amino acids. Germline lookup yields CDR1 MNHEY and CDR2 SVGAGI.

This sequence joins TRBV27 and TRBJ1-1; TRBD1 might be the D (6 bases). The CDR3 extends over 16 amino acids. The V gene lost 5 bases and the J gene lost 5 bases, with 21 bases spanning the gap. Germline V CDR1 and CDR2: MNHEY, SMNVEV (reference sequence). This CDR3 is CASSPLLYREGTEAFF. Here the CDR3 DNA reads TGTGCCAGCAGTCCCCTGCTTTACAGGGAAGGGACTGAAGCTTTCTTT.

The chain is built from TRBV7-9 and TRBJ2-7; either TRBD1 or TRBD2 may fit D (5 bases each). V lost 5 bases and J 0 bases, leaving 11 bases between the germline ends. The CDR3 runs to 14 residues. From germline, CDR1 is SEHNR and CDR2 FQNEAQ (reference sequence). CDR3 nucleotide sequence: TGTGCCAGCAGCCCGGGTGGGGGCTCCTACGAGCAGTACTTC. Its translation is CASSPGGGSYEQYF.

V and J are TRBV6-6 and TRBJ2-2; the D is unclear. Germline assignment: CDR1 MNHNY and CDR2 SVGAGI (reference sequence). The CDR3 spans 13 residues. Trimming cost V 0 bases and J 6 bases, with 5 bases left between them. The CDR3, as DNA: TGTGCCAGCAGTTACTCGGCAGCCGGGGAGCTGTTTTTT. It yields the protein CASSYSAAGELFF.

The chain joins TRBV19 to TRBJ1-5; 9 positions agree with TRBD1. The length of the CDR3 is 16 residues. Per the germline V gene, CDR1 is LNHDA and CDR2 is SQIVND (reference sequence). V gave up 6 bases and J gave up 7 bases; unmatched junction bases: 13. CDR3 sequence (DNA): TGTGCCAGTAGAAATGAGGGGACAGGGAAAGGGCAGCCCCAGCATTTT. Encoded protein: CASRNEGTGKGQPQHF.

This clone was seen a handful of times. The chain links TRBV11-3 to TRBJ1-4, with D tentatively TRBD1 (5 bases). The ends were cut back, 4 bases at V and 2 bases at J, with 8 bases in the middle. Germline V gene sequence: CDR1 SGHNT, CDR2 YENEEA. This CDR3 has 14 residues. CDR3 nucleotide sequence: TGTGCCAGCAGCTCAGGGACGACTAATGAAAAACTGTTTTTT. Translation gives CASSSGTTNEKLFF.

The genes are TRBV10-1 and TRBJ2-2, with D possibly called TRBD1 or TRBD2 (5 bases each). From germline, CDR1 is WNHNN and CDR2 SYGVQD (reference sequence). CDR3 size: 15 residues. V was cut by 2 bases and J by 2 bases, with 9 bases left in between. CDR3 residues: CASSEAGTNTGELFF. The CDR3 nucleotides read TGCGCCAGCAGTGAGGCCGGGACCAACACCGGGGAGCTGTTTTTT.

J is TRBJ2-1 and V is TRBV11-2; TRBD2 matches 9 bases. This CDR3 is built from 17 residues. In germline, CDR1 is SGHAT, CDR2 FQNNGV. Trimming removed 5 bases from V and 6 bases from J; junction bases left unmatched: 14. The CDR3 bases are TGTGCCAGCAGCCCTCAAGGAGTCGGGACTAGCCGCAATGAGCAGTTCTTC. Protein sequence: CASSPQGVGTSRNEQFF.

Written as DNA, the CDR3 is TGTGCCAGTAATCCGAGGCAGGGGGCAGGACAGCCCCAGCATTTT. Translated: CASNPRQGAGQPQHF. The rearrangement joins TRBV28 to TRBJ1-5, with 8 bases fitting TRBD1. In germline, CDR1 is MDHEN, CDR2 SYDVKM. CDR3 length: 15 residues. After removal of 9 bases from V and 7 bases from J, the junction contained 14 bases not matched to a gene.

This clone was seen a few times. The gene calls are TRBV2 and TRBJ2-4, with 9 bases aligning to TRBD1. The germline CDR1 and CDR2 sequences are SNHLY and FYNNEI. J lost 5 bases, V lost 6 bases, and 8 bases had no gene match. The length of the CDR3 is 15 residues. CDR3 nucleotide sequence: TGTGCCAGCAGCCCCGGGACAGGGTCCCAAAACATTCAGTACTTC. Translated, it gives CASSPGTGSQNIQYF.

This clone was recorded a few times. Other DNA variants within this sample encode the same CDR3. This chain links TRBV29-1 with TRBJ2-5, with a weak D call TRBD2 (6 bases). The CDR3 extends over 13 amino acids. Germline CDR1 is SQVTM and CDR2 is ANQGSEA. The V gene lost 7 bases and the J gene lost 2 bases, with 14 bases spanning the gap. Written as DNA, the CDR3 is TGCAGCGCCGGGGGTCGGCTACAAGAGACCCAGTACTTC. This sequence encodes CSAGGRLQETQYF.

This chain connects TRBV9 to TRBJ2-1; 11 bases align to TRBD2. V lost 3 bases and J lost 2; bases outside the gene matches: 4. CDR1 is SGDLS, CDR2 YYNGEE, per germline. This CDR3 comprises 16 residues. CDR3 sequence reads: CASSASSGRTYNEQFF. Written as DNA, the CDR3 is TGTGCCAGCAGCGCCTCTAGCGGGAGGACCTACAATGAGCAGTTCTTC.

On this clone itself: Other DNA sequences within the sample encode an identical CDR3. This chain joins TRBV18 and TRBJ2-2; 9 bases agree with TRBD1. The length of the CDR3 is 15 residues. Unmatched junction bases numbered 1, after V lost 2 bases and J lost 3 bases. CDR1 is KGHSH, CDR2 LQKENI, per germline. CDR3 sequence reads: CASSPWTGDTGELFF. CDR3 DNA: TGTGCCAGCTCACCATGGACAGGGGACACCGGGGAGCTGTTTTTT.

The chain joins TRBV18 to TRBJ2-7, with no clear D. CDR1 KGHSH and CDR2 LQKENI come from the germline V gene. CDR3 length equals 16 residues. V was clipped by 5 bases and J by 1 base, with 18 bases between them. In DNA form, the CDR3 reads TGTGCCAGCTCAACAAACGCGCAGGACGGATCCTACGAGCAGTACTTC. Translation gives CASSTNAQDGSYEQYF.

With regard to this clone: Its ends do not fully match the called genes, so a read error is possible. The rearrangement links TRBV18 to TRBJ2-6; D is possibly TRBD1 or TRBD2 (5 bases each). Germline V gene data show CDR1 as KGHSH and CDR2 as LQKENI. The CDR3 spans 13 residues. The DNA for the CDR3 is TGTGCCAGCTCACCACCGTATCCAGGGACGGTACTTTTC. As protein: CASSPPYPGTVLF.

In the case of this clone: The same CDR3 also results from other DNA sequences found in this sample. The rearrangement uses TRBV7-3 and TRBJ2-7; tentative D call: TRBD1 (6 bases). The CDR3 has 15 residues. Germline values: CDR1 SGHTA, CDR2 FQGTGA. With 4 bases removed from V and 3 bases from J, the gap between germline ends came to 16 bases. CDR3 DNA: TGTGCCAGCAGCTCCCTTCCCGGACAGAACTACGAGCAGTACTTC. It translates to CASSSLPGQNYEQYF.

V is TRBV30 and J is TRBJ2-5, with TRBD2 as a possible D gene (6 bases). With 2 bases removed from V and 1 base from J, the gap between germline ends came to 11 bases. Germline V gene lookup returns CDR1 GTSNPN and CDR2 SVGIG (reference sequence). The CDR3 contains 14 residues. In nucleotides, the CDR3 is TGTGCCTGGAGTCTCGGGGGTAGCCAAGAGACCCAGTACTTC. It specifies CAWSLGGSQETQYF.

The chain has TRBV6-5 and TRBJ2-1, with D perhaps TRBD2 (5 bases). The V end was cut by 5 bases, the J end by 10 bases, with 12 bases between. Germline assignment: CDR1 MNHEY and CDR2 SVGAGI. The CDR3 spans 12 residues. The CDR3 region is CASSDPPGEQFF. The CDR3 coding sequence is TGTGCCAGCAGTGACCCCCCGGGAGAGCAGTTCTTC.

This chain links TRBV11-2 with TRBJ2-1; no firm D call. V shed 2 bases and J shed 5 bases, with 13 bases lying between them. Germline V gives CDR1 SGHAT, CDR2 FQNNGV. The CDR3 covers 15 residues. The CDR3 here is CASSLSGATDNEQFF. The CDR3 coding sequence is TGTGCCAGCAGCTTATCTGGCGCTACAGACAATGAGCAGTTCTTC.

The genes are TRBV10-2 and TRBJ2-7, with 7 bases matching TRBD2. CDR1 and CDR2 from the germline V gene are WSHSY and SAAADI. The CDR3 length is 15 residues. Trimming at V came to 6 bases and at J to 0 bases, leaving 8 bases not matched to a gene. The DNA for the CDR3 is TGCGCCAGCAGACCCCTAGCGGAGAGCTCCTACGAGCAGTACTTC. This gives the protein CASRPLAESSYEQYF.